At least ten counts were recorded for the clone carrying this TCR beta chain. Its antigen is unidentified. Arm-PCR of CDR3 regions and iRepertoire HTBI primers were used to build TCR beta libraries. MiXCR was run by TCRdb on the multiplex PCR reads, yielding one entry per CDR3 protein. The sample records a few hundred thousand distinct CDR3 sequences, 12% being singletons. The data stem from a study of regulatory T cells in long-lasting Graves disease. General study results and limits: Sharing of public clonotypes was greater in persistent patients (under 3,000) than in new patients (roughly 970).

Germline CDR1 MDHEN, CDR2 SYDVKM. V was clipped by 4 bases and J by 5 bases, with 7 bases between them. This CDR3 comprises 12 residues. This sample's time point: newly diagnosed GD, antithyroid drugs for less than 3 months. The TCR library was prepared using RNA isolated from PBMCs. The same data also contributed to another study, on T cells in Graves' hyperthyroidism and ophthalmopathy. That source reports: The study used the HTBI primer set for a first-round RT-PCR of the TCR CDR3.

The chain employs TRBV28 and TRBJ2-3, with a tentative D call TRBD2 (5 bases). Source: peripheral blood mononuclear cells (PBMCs), taken at new diagnosis, from a patient treated with antithyroid drugs. The source of this sequence is a woman aged 18-29 years with Graves disease. CDR3 region: CASSSGIDTQYF. CDR3 nucleotides: TGTGCCAGCAGTTCGGGAATAGATACGCAGTATTTT.